This T cell receptor (beta chain) was sequenced for a study of blood T cell repertoires in COVID-19. Overall study context: COVID-19 samples from acute and convalescent phases originated in the United States, Italy and Spain. T cells, B-cell-depleted T cells, or PBMCs provided the cDNA or gDNA that served as material.

As handled by the study authors: Reference gene primer amplification gave estimated nucleated cell counts. The method was immunoSEQ multiplex PCR; TCRdb's version includes in-frame clones alone and lacks a portion of them. V and J calls and clone size follow that table, whereas D and trimming were derived from the DNA. The sample includes more than 100,000 clones, about four fifths of them seen just once. The sample was peripheral blood. The TCR sequence derives from a human donor in a cohort sampled during active COVID-19.

Written as DNA, the CDR3 is TGTGCCAGCAGCTTAGCGTTAGGAGTCACTAACTATGGCTACACCTTC. It specifies CASSLALGVTNYGYTF. This sequence joins TRBV7-9 and TRBJ1-2; no firm D call. The CDR3 spans 16 residues. From germline, CDR1 is SEHNR and CDR2 FQNEAQ (reference sequence). With 0 bases removed from V and 0 bases from J, the gap between germline ends came to 11 bases.